The entry below describes one TCR beta chain. Its matching antigen is unknown. Looked up from germline, CDR1 is LGHNT and CDR2 is FRNRAP. This CDR3 is 13 amino acids long. Unmatched junction bases numbered 4, after V lost 6 bases and J lost 2 bases. This sample is part of a study of graft-versus-host responses after intestinal transplantation. Here immunoSEQ multiplex PCR was the method, and the copy in TCRdb shows in-frame clones only, minus some. The sample records about 86,000 clones, about 88% being singletons. Study results and limitations: Researchers found GvH clones in recipient marrow, and some showed up first in ileum or blood.

The chain combines TRBV12-5 with TRBJ2-7; TRBD1 matches 7 bases. The sequenced sample was unstimulated CD4+ T cells sorted from spleen or lymph node cells, obtained before transplant. The source of this sequence is a human donor who was the organ donor for an intestinal transplant. The CDR3 sequence is CASGKQGPYEQYF. In DNA form, the CDR3 reads TGTGCTAGTGGCAAACAGGGGCCCTACGAGCAGTACTTC.